The subject of this entry is one T cell receptor (beta chain). The ends lost 0 bases at V and 2 bases at J; junction bases unmatched: 9. CDR3 length equals 17 residues. Germline lookup yields CDR1 SGHVS and CDR2 FQNEAQ. The sample belongs to a study of cytomegalovirus exposure and HLA in healthy donors. 60 Vbeta and 13 Jbeta primers were used in PCR. Method: immunoSEQ multiplex PCR; TCRdb's copy keeps in-frame clones and lacks some. The data show nearly 70,000 clones, roughly 71% seen once. V and J are TRBV7-8 and TRBJ2-7; 8 positions match TRBD2. This TCR derives from an older woman in good health and CMV-seropositive. Material: PBMCs. The CDR3 reads CASSLARARGGTYEQYF. Here the CDR3 DNA reads TGTGCCAGCAGCTTAGCGAGGGCTCGCGGGGGGACCTACGAGCAGTACTTC.